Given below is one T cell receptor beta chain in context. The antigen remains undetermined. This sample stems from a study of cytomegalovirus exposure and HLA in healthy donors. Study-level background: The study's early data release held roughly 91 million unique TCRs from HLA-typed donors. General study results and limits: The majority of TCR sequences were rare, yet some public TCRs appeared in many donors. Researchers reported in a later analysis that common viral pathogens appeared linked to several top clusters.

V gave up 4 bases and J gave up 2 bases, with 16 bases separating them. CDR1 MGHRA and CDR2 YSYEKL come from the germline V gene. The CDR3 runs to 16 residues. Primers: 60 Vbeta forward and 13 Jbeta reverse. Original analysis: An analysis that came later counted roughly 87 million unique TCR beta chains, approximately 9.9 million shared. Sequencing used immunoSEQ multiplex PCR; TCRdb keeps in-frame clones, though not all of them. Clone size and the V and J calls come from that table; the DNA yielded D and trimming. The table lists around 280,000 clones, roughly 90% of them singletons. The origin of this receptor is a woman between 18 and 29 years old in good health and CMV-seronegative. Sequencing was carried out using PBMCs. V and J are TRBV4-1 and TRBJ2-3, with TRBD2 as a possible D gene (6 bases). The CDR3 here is CASSPRMGLNTDTQYF. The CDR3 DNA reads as TGCGCCAGCAGCCCGAGGATGGGACTGAACACAGATACGCAGTATTTT.